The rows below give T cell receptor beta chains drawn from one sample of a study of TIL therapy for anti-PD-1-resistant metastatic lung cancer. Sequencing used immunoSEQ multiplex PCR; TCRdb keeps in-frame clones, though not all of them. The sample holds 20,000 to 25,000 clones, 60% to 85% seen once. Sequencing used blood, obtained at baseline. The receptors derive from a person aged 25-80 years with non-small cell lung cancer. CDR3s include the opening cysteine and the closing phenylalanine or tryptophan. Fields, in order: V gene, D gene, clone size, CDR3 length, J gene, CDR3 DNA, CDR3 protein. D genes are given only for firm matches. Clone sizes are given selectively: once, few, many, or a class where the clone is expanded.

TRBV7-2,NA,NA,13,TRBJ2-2,TGTGCCAGCAGCTGGCTGAACACCGGGGAGCTGTTTTTT,CASSWLNTGELFF
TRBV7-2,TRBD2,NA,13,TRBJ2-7,TGTGCCAGCAGCGCAGGACTAGCGGGCGAGCAGTACTTC,CASSAGLAGEQYF
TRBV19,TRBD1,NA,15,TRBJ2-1,TGTGCCAGTAGTCTCTTCGACAGGGGGGGCAATGAGCAGTTCTTC,CASSLFDRGGNEQFF
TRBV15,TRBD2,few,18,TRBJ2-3,TGTGCCACCAGCATCGTTATAGGACTAGCGGGGGTAACAGATACGCAGTATTTT,CATSIVIGLAGVTDTQYF
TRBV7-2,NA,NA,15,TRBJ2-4,TGTGCCAGCAGCTCCGGGAGGGGACAGATAAACATTCAGTACTTC,CASSSGRGQINIQYF
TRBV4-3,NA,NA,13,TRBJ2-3,TGCGCCAGCAGCCGGGTTGAGTTTGATACGCAGTATTTT,CASSRVEFDTQYF
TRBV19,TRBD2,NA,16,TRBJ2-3,TGTGCCAGTAGTCCAAAGACTAGCGGGGGCACAGATACGCAGTATTTT,CASSPKTSGGTDTQYF
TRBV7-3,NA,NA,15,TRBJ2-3,TGTGCCAGCAGCTTACAGGGGGGGCAGGGAGATACGCAGTATTTT,CASSLQGGQGDTQYF
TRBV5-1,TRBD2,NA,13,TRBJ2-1,TGCGCCAGCAGCTCCGGGGGGGGTAATGAGCAGTTCTTC,CASSSGGGNEQFF
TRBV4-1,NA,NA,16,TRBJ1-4,TGCGCCAGCAGCCAAGAAGGGATGTTAGTTAATGAAAAACTGTTTTTT,CASSQEGMLVNEKLFF
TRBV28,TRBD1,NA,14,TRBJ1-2,TGTGCCAGCAGATACAGGGGAGAGGTCTATGGCTACACCTTC,CASRYRGEVYGYTF